One sample yielded the 28 T cell receptor beta chains listed below, sequenced in a study of shared clonotypes between healthy human individuals. The repertoire was sequenced with immunoSEQ multiplex PCR; TCRdb's copy has only in-frame clones and lacks some. Altogether about 640,000 clones are present, more than 70% being singletons, with the ten largest covering 1.8%. The source material was memory CD4+ T cells sorted from blood. The subset here: CD45RA-negative fraction. The source is a woman in her twenties or thirties in good health.

This chain connects TRBV5-1 to TRBJ2-1; 11 bases map to TRBD2. This CDR3 region has 15 residues. The ends lost 2 bases at V and 7 bases at J; junction bases unmatched: 5. CDR1 SGHRS and CDR2 YFSETQ come from the germline V gene. The CDR3 DNA reads TGCGCCAGCAGCTTCCTTAGCGGGAGGGGGAATGAGCAGTTCTTC. It encodes CASSFLSGRGNEQFF.

Comment on this clone: This specimen includes other DNA sequences encoding the same CDR3. The CDR3 reads CASSLGGDSGANVLTF. The CDR3 bases are TGCGCCAGCAGCTTGGGGGGAGACTCTGGGGCCAACGTCCTGACTTTC. The J gene is TRBJ2-6, the V gene TRBV5-1, with a weak D call TRBD2 (5 bases). Between the trimmed V and J ends, which lost 0 bases and 0 bases, there was a span of 7 bases. CDR1 and CDR2 (germline): SGHRS, YFSETQ. This CDR3 has 16 residues.

In nucleotides, the CDR3 is TGTGCCAGCAGTTCGCTAGCGTTTTGGGAGACCCAGTACTTC. It is translated as CASSSLAFWETQYF. This chain uses TRBV5-6 with TRBJ2-5; possibly TRBD2 for D (6 bases). Between the trimmed V and J ends, which lost 5 bases and 5 bases, there was a span of 16 bases. There are 14 residues in the CDR3. Germline CDR1 and CDR2: SGHDT and YYEEEE.

Details on this clone: The same CDR3 also results from other DNA sequences found in this sample. The J gene is TRBJ2-5, the V gene TRBV25-1, with TRBD2 matching 12 bases. After removal of 5 bases from V and 0 bases from J, the junction contained 4 bases not matched to a gene. The CDR3 runs to 16 residues. CDR1 and CDR2 from the germline V gene are MGHDK and SYGVNS. The CDR3 here is CASSPGTSGYQETQYF. The DNA for the CDR3 is TGTGCCAGCAGTCCCGGGACTAGCGGGTACCAAGAGACCCAGTACTTC.

This chain links TRBV11-2 with TRBJ2-1, with 15 bases aligning to TRBD2. The CDR3 covers 18 residues. The V gene end was trimmed by 0 bases and the J gene end by 4 bases; junction bases not matched to a gene: 4. The germline V gene has CDR1 SGHAT and CDR2 FQNNGV. CDR3 coding DNA: TGTGCCAGCAGCTTAGAGGGGACTAGCGGGAGGTTTTACAATGAGCAGTTCTTC. Translating it yields CASSLEGTSGRFYNEQFF.

On this clone: A far larger clone is just one base off, so this is likely a read error. The rearrangement links TRBV5-6 to TRBJ2-5; D tentatively fits TRBD1 or TRBD2 (6 bases each). Germline V gene data show CDR1 as SGHDT and CDR2 as YYEEEE. The CDR3 contains 16 residues. CDR3 sequence reads: CASNRRGAQFQGTQYF. CDR3 coding DNA: TGTGCCAGCAACCGGAGGGGGGCACAGTTTCAAGGGACCCAGTACTTC.

The V and J genes are TRBV4-1 and TRBJ2-5; 14 bases are a match to TRBD2. Trimming at V came to 4 bases and at J to 1 base, leaving 2 bases not matched to a gene. The CDR3 is made up of 16 amino acids. Looked up from germline, CDR1 is MGHRA and CDR2 is YSYEKL. In DNA form, the CDR3 reads TGCGCCAGCAGCCGGGGACTAGCGGGAGCCCAAGAGACCCAGTACTTC. Its translation: CASSRGLAGAQETQYF.

The count of this clone is one. J is TRBJ1-4 and V is TRBV29-1; no definite D call. Germline values: CDR1 SQVTM, CDR2 ANQGSEA. Between the trimmed V and J ends, which lost 6 bases and 0 bases, there was a span of 8 bases. This CDR3 is 13 amino acids long. The CDR3 coding sequence is TGCAGCGTCCACAGTGCAACTAATGAAAAACTGTTTTTT. Translating gives CSVHSATNEKLFF.

The genes are TRBV28 and TRBJ1-5; a weak D match, TRBD1 (6 bases). The CDR3 is 14 residues long. The V gene lost 1 base and the J gene lost 7 bases, with 11 bases spanning the gap. CDR1 and CDR2 from the germline V gene are MDHEN and SYDVKM. The CDR3 loop is CASSLLGGRQPQHF. The CDR3 DNA reads TGTGCCAGCAGTTTATTGGGGGGCCGACAGCCCCAGCATTTT.

DNA of the CDR3: TGCAGTGCAATCCGGGGGGATGGCTACACCTTC. Amino acids: CSAIRGDGYTF. The V call is TRBV20-1, the J call TRBJ1-2, with D possibly matching TRBD1 (5 bases). Per germline, CDR1 DFQATT and CDR2 SNEGSKA (reference sequence). The CDR3 has 11 amino acids. V lost 6 bases to trimming and J lost 6 bases, with 11 bases between them.

The V and J genes are TRBV25-1 and TRBJ2-2; D call uncertain. The germline V gene has CDR1 MGHDK and CDR2 SYGVNS. The CDR3 spans 15 residues. Trimming removed 2 bases at V and 2 bases at J, with 9 bases between. The CDR3: CASSEISDNTGELFF. The CDR3 DNA sequence: TGTGCCAGCAGTGAAATATCAGATAACACCGGGGAGCTGTTTTTT.

The chain has TRBV30 and TRBJ1-4; D perhaps matches TRBD1 (6 bases). This CDR3 contains 15 residues. From germline, CDR1 is GTSNPN and CDR2 SVGIG (reference sequence). Trimming left V 5 bases short and J 1 base short, with 14 bases between. The CDR3 DNA reads as TGTGCCTGGCGCCGGGACACCAAAACTAATGAAAAACTGTTTTTT. It yields the protein CAWRRDTKTNEKLFF. Together with reference TRBV30 and TRBJ1-4, the CDR3 gives the full variable domain: SQTIHQWPATLVQPVGSPLSLECTVEGTSNPNLYWYRQAAGRGLQLLFYSVGIGQISSEVPQNLSASRPQDRQFILSSKKLLLSDSGFYLCAWRRDTKTNEKLFFGSGTQLSVL.

V and J are TRBV28 and TRBJ2-7; 8 bases agree with TRBD1. CDR3 length equals 16 residues. Trimming removed 3 bases from V and 4 bases from J; junction bases left unmatched: 11. Germline CDR1 reads MDHEN; CDR2 reads SYDVKM. For the CDR3, the DNA is TGTGCCAGCAGTTTTTTATTGACTGGACAGGGATACGAGCAGTACTTC. It encodes CASSFLLTGQGYEQYF. Filled out from reference TRBV28 and TRBJ2-7, the complete variable domain reads DVKVTQSSRYLVKRTGEKVFLECVQDMDHENMFWYRQDPGLGLRLIYFSYDVKMKEKGDIPEGYSVSREKKERFSLILESASTNQTSMYLCASSFLLTGQGYEQYFGPGTRLTVT.

On this clone itself: Other DNA sequences of this sample code for an identical CDR3. The gene calls are TRBV7-8 and TRBJ2-7, with 7 bases matching TRBD2. Trimming took 1 base from V and 2 from J; bases not matched to a gene: 5. The CDR3 runs to 15 residues. Germline CDR1 and CDR2: SGHVS and FQNEAQ. Written as DNA, the CDR3 is TGTGCCAGCAGCTTAGAGCGGGACCGAGCCTACGAGCAGTACTTC. It codes for CASSLERDRAYEQYF.

The CDR3 DNA reads as TGCGCCAGCACCGGGGCTCCCAACACTGAAGCTTTCTTT. This codes for CASTGAPNTEAFF. V usage is TRBV5-1 and J usage is TRBJ1-1, with D perhaps matching TRBD1 (5 bases). The CDR3 is 13 residues long. V was pared by 6 bases and J by 2 bases, with 11 bases between. Germline loops: CDR1 SGHRS, CDR2 YFSETQ.

This clone was seen once. The chain combines TRBV29-1 with TRBJ1-4; D is perhaps TRBD1 (6 bases). The CDR3 has 12 residues. CDR1 is SQVTM, CDR2 ANQGSEA, per germline. The V and J ends lost 7 bases and 7 bases respectively, with 13 bases between them. The CDR3, as DNA: TGCAGCGGCTCCTTAGGGGGTGAAAAACTGTTTTTT. Protein: CSGSLGGEKLFF. Full variable domain (rest looked up from reference TRBV29-1 and TRBJ1-4): SAVISQKPSRDICQRGTSLTIQCQVDSQVTMMFWYRQQPGQSLTLIATANQGSEATYESGFVIDKFPISRPNLTFSTLTVSNMSPEDSSIYLCSGSLGGEKLFFGSGTQLSVL.

The rearrangement joins TRBV5-4 to TRBJ1-5; possible D gene TRBD1, 6 bases. The V gene's germline CDR1 is SGHNT and CDR2 YYREEE (reference sequence). The CDR3 runs 14 residues. Trimming cost V 3 bases and J 6 bases, with 13 bases left between them. CDR3: CASSSGQFGQPQHF. The CDR3 region has the DNA TGTGCCAGCAGCTCGGGACAATTCGGTCAGCCCCAGCATTTT.

This clone has more than one count but fewer than ten. This chain links TRBV7-9 with TRBJ2-3; D is undetermined. The CDR3 is made up of 12 amino acids. V was cut by 5 bases and J by 3 bases, with 6 bases left in between. CDR1 is SEHNR, CDR2 FQNEAQ, per germline (reference sequence). Here the CDR3 DNA reads TGTGCCAGCAGCGGCGAAACAGATACGCAGTATTTT. Amino acid sequence: CASSGETDTQYF.

This sequence joins TRBV28 and TRBJ2-7; TRBD2 matches 8 bases. Trimming cost V 6 bases and J 2 bases; bases outside gene matches: 6. There are 14 residues in the CDR3. CDR1 and CDR2 (germline): MDHEN, SYDVKM. The CDR3 bases are TGTGCCAGCAGCTATCCGGGACTAGCCTACGAGCAGTACTTC. It specifies CASSYPGLAYEQYF.

This sequence joins TRBV19 and TRBJ2-5; TRBD2 matches 13 bases. The CDR3 sequence is 16 residues long. Germline CDR1 LNHDA, CDR2 SQIVND (reference sequence). V trimming: 5 bases; J trimming: 5 bases; junction bases outside the gene matches: 8. The CDR3 DNA reads TGTGCCAGTAGTTCTGGGACTAGCGGGATGGGGGAGACCCAGTACTTC. It yields the protein CASSSGTSGMGETQYF.

This clone was seen many times. The chain carries TRBV28 and TRBJ2-7; 14 positions match TRBD2. The trim removed 5 bases at V and 2 bases at J, leaving 11 bases unmatched. There are 18 residues in the CDR3. In germline, CDR1 is MDHEN, CDR2 SYDVKM. The CDR3 reads CASSNLRTSGRTTYEQYF. The DNA of the CDR3 is TGTGCCAGCAGTAACCTTCGGACTAGCGGGAGGACCACCTACGAGCAGTACTTC.

CDR3 in amino acids: CASSFPSGAYNEQFF. The CDR3 bases are TGTGCCAGCAGCTTCCCTAGCGGGGCCTACAATGAGCAGTTCTTC. The chain combines TRBV5-4 with TRBJ2-1; TRBD2 matches 9 bases. Trimming removed 2 bases from V and 2 bases from J; junction bases left unmatched: 2. Germline V gives CDR1 SGHNT, CDR2 YYREEE (reference sequence). This CDR3 spans 15 amino acids.

The CDR3 region has the DNA TGTGCCAGCAGTGAGCTAGGGCGCGCGCCTTACAATGAGCAGTTCTTC. It yields the protein CASSELGRAPYNEQFF. V is TRBV2 and J is TRBJ2-1; no clear D. Germline V gene lookup returns CDR1 SNHLY and CDR2 FYNNEI. V shed 3 bases and J shed 4 bases, with 16 bases lying between them. The CDR3 loop spans 16 amino acids. Variable domain in full (rest from reference TRBV2 and TRBJ2-1): EPEVTQTPSHQVTQMGQEVILRCVPISNHLYFYWYRQILGQKVEFLVSFYNNEISEKSEIFDDQFSVERPDGSNFTLKIRSTKLEDSAMYFCASSELGRAPYNEQFFGPGTRLTVL.

The chain combines TRBV7-3 with TRBJ1-1, with D uncertain. V lost 0 bases and J 4 bases, leaving 15 bases between the germline ends. The CDR3 loop spans 16 amino acids. Germline CDR1 reads SGHTA; CDR2 reads FQGTGA. The CDR3 reads CASSLTGRTRGTEAFF. CDR3 nucleotide sequence: TGTGCCAGCAGCTTAACGGGGAGGACCCGGGGCACTGAAGCTTTCTTT.

The chain links TRBV11-2 to TRBJ2-7, with TRBD1 matching 9 bases. The CDR3 contains 13 residues. Trimming took 4 bases from V and 7 from J; bases not matched to a gene: 5. Germline V lookup: CDR1 SGHAT, CDR2 FQNNGV. Written as DNA, the CDR3 is TGTGCCAGCAGCTACGGGACAGGGCGAGAGCAGTACTTC. This gives the protein CASSYGTGREQYF.

This clone was observed a handful of times. This chain joins TRBV19 and TRBJ2-7; no reliable D call. Germline V gene sequence: CDR1 LNHDA, CDR2 SQIVND (reference sequence). Between the trimmed V and J ends, which lost 3 bases and 6 bases, there was a span of 18 bases. The CDR3 has 15 amino acids. This chain's CDR3 is CASSIQQARLSEQYF. CDR3 DNA sequence: TGTGCCAGTAGTATTCAGCAGGCCCGGCTAAGCGAGCAGTACTTC.

Concerning this clone itself: Distinct nucleotide sequences in the sample also encode this CDR3. The CDR3 is CASTRAPYEQYF. The CDR3 DNA follows: TGTGCCAGCACCCGGGCGCCCTACGAGCAGTACTTC. The V and J genes are TRBV28 and TRBJ2-7; D uncertain. The CDR3 sequence is 12 residues long. V gave up 7 bases and J gave up 2 bases, with 9 bases separating them. From germline, CDR1 is MDHEN and CDR2 SYDVKM.

The chain carries TRBV5-1 and TRBJ2-3; D ambiguous. Germline CDR1 reads SGHRS; CDR2 reads YFSETQ. V lost 1 base and J lost 5, with 5 bases in between. This CDR3 is built from 12 residues. The CDR3 DNA reads TGCGCCAGCAGCTTGTACCTAGATACGCAGTATTTT. Translated: CASSLYLDTQYF.